This entry lists 7 T cell receptor beta chains sequenced from one sample in a study of CD8 T cells in ankylosing spondylitis. Study-level results: It appeared that ankylosing spondylitis blood was characterized by a TCR beta motif of several highly homologous variants.

Via MiXCR, TCRdb re-called the 5' RACE reads, giving one row per CDR3 protein. The sample lists fewer than 450,000 distinct CDR3 sequences, approximately 17% occurring once. Their specific antigens are unknown. Sequencing was carried out using blood, either unsorted or a sorted T cell fraction (not recorded which). Receptor source: a male donor with ankylosing spondylitis.

This clonotype has a handful of counts. The rearrangement joins TRBV15 to TRBJ1-2, with 8 nucleotides matching TRBD1. The length of the CDR3 is 13 residues. CDR1 LNHNV and CDR2 YYDKDF come from the germline V gene (reference sequence). The J segment lost 8 bases and the V segment lost 6 bases, leaving 8 bases of the junction unmatched. The DNA of the CDR3 is TGTGCCACCAGTCCTGGACAGGGAAGAGGCTACACCTTC. This sequence encodes CATSPGQGRGYTF.

The chain is built from TRBV5-1 and TRBJ2-2; D remains unclear. CDR3 length equals 13 residues. Germline loops: CDR1 SGHRS, CDR2 YFSETQ. Trimming removed 4 bases from V and 6 bases from J, with 10 bases in between. In nucleotides, the CDR3 is TGCGCCAGCAGCCCCAGATCGGCCGGGGAGCTGTTTTTT. The encoded protein is CASSPRSAGELFF.

The V and J genes are TRBV7-6 and TRBJ2-1; 11 bases agree with TRBD2. The germline CDR1 and CDR2 sequences are SGHVS and FNYEAQ. This CDR3 is built from 16 residues. V was pared by 4 bases and J by 4 bases, with 6 bases of the junction left unmatched. The CDR3 nucleotides read TGTGCCAGCAGCTATTTAGCGGGAGGGCCATACAATGAGCAGTTCTTC. Protein sequence: CASSYLAGGPYNEQFF. The variable domain in full, with the rest retrieved from reference TRBV7-6 and TRBJ2-1, is GAGVSQSPRYKVTKRGQDVALRCDPISGHVSLYWYRQALGQGPEFLTYFNYEAQQDKSGLPNDRFSAERPEGSISTLTIQRTEQRDSAMYRCASSYLAGGPYNEQFFGPGTRLTVL.

The rearrangement links TRBV7-3 to TRBJ2-3; 8 nucleotides align to TRBD2. The CDR3 has 12 residues. V was pared by 5 bases and J by 10 bases, with 5 bases of the junction left unmatched. Germline V CDR1 and CDR2: SGHTA, FQGTGA. CDR3 region: CASSTSGSSQYF. The CDR3 bases are TGTGCCAGCAGCACGAGCGGGAGTTCGCAGTATTTT.

This clonotype came up many times. The chain combines TRBV29-1 with TRBJ1-2, with a weak D call TRBD1 (5 bases). Germline V gene sequence: CDR1 SQVTM, CDR2 ANQGSEA. Trimming removed 6 bases from V and 7 bases from J, with 21 bases in between. The CDR3 has 14 amino acids. CDR3 nucleotide sequence: TGCAGCGTCGAATCCGGGACTTGGGTTGGTGGCTACACCTTC. Translated: CSVESGTWVGGYTF.

The V gene is TRBV7-6, the J gene TRBJ2-6, with D perhaps given as TRBD1 or TRBD2 (5 bases each). The CDR3 length is 18 residues. Trimming removed 2 bases from V and 0 bases from J, with 14 bases in between. From germline, CDR1 is SGHVS and CDR2 FNYEAQ. CDR3 DNA sequence: TGTGCCAGCAGCTTACGGGGCAGTGGAGACTCTGGGGCCAACGTCCTGACTTTC. Protein product: CASSLRGSGDSGANVLTF.

This chain joins TRBV12-3 or TRBV12-4 and TRBJ2-3, with 8 positions matching TRBD2. The J segment lost 6 bases and the V segment lost 5 bases, leaving 7 bases of the junction unmatched. The CDR3 contains 14 residues. CDR3 sequence (DNA): TGTGCCAGCAGTCCCCCAGCGGGGGAGGATACGCAGTATTTT. Translation gives CASSPPAGEDTQYF.